Shown below are 11 T cell receptor beta chains from a single sample sequenced in a study of cytomegalovirus exposure and HLA in healthy donors. The primer mix had 60 Vbeta and 13 Jbeta primers. The table came from immunoSEQ multiplex PCR; TCRdb's copy has only in-frame clones and leaves some out. Of 110,000 or so clones listed, roughly an eighth are singletons. The sample taken for sequencing was PBMCs. These receptors were taken from a man aged 40-49 years in good health and CMV-seropositive.

There are a few counts of this clone. The chain employs TRBV25-1 and TRBJ2-5; 12 positions match TRBD1. The CDR3 has 14 residues. Germline CDR1 and CDR2: MGHDK and SYGVNS. The trim removed 8 bases at V and 5 bases at J, leaving 6 bases unmatched. The CDR3 region is CASLTGQGAETQYF. CDR3 sequence (DNA): TGTGCCAGCCTAACGGGACAGGGGGCTGAGACCCAGTACTTC.

This clone was observed a few times. Germline and junction disagree at one end, which may indicate a read error. Other nucleotide sequences from this sample produce the same CDR3. This chain uses TRBV30 with TRBJ2-7; weak D call: TRBD1 (6 bases). Germline V gene sequence: CDR1 GTSNPN, CDR2 SVGIG (reference sequence). The CDR3 is 14 amino acids. The CDR3: CAWSTGQSTYEQYF. CDR3 DNA: TGTGCCTGGAGTACAGGACAGTCGACCTACGAGCAGTACTTT. Drawing the rest from reference TRBV30 and TRBJ2-7, the complete variable domain is SQTIHQWPATLVQPVGSPLSLECTVEGTSNPNLYWYRQAAGRGLQLLFYSVGIGQISSEVPQNLSASRPQDRQFILSSKKLLLSDSGFYLCAWSTGQSTYEQYFGPGTRLTVT.

This clone turned up a few times. This chain connects TRBV2 to TRBJ1-4, with D hard to call. The CDR3 has 15 amino acids. CDR1 and CDR2 (germline): SNHLY, FYNNEI. V shed 6 bases and J shed 7 bases, with 18 bases lying between them. The CDR3 protein is CASSFSTLRSEKLFF. The CDR3 DNA is TGTGCCAGCAGCTTCTCGACCCTACGGAGTGAAAAACTGTTTTTT. The full variable domain, its missing parts supplied by reference TRBV2 and TRBJ1-4, is EPEVTQTPSHQVTQMGQEVILRCVPISNHLYFYWYRQILGQKVEFLVSFYNNEISEKSEIFDDQFSVERPDGSNFTLKIRSTKLEDSAMYFCASSFSTLRSEKLFFGSGTQLSVL.

V usage is TRBV28 and J usage is TRBJ1-2; D may be TRBD1 (6 bases). Between the trimmed V and J ends, which lost 2 bases and 6 bases, there was a span of 10 bases. This CDR3 comprises 13 residues. The germline CDR1 and CDR2 sequences are MDHEN and SYDVKM. CDR3 coding DNA: TGTGCCAGCAGTTTAGGACAGAACCATGGCTACACCTTC. It encodes CASSLGQNHGYTF.

This chain uses TRBV18 with TRBJ2-1; 11 bases line up with TRBD1. This CDR3 contains 15 residues. With V trimmed by 6 bases and J by 6 bases, 7 bases remained unmatched. The germline CDR1 and CDR2 sequences are KGHSH and LQKENI. Written as DNA, the CDR3 is TGTGCCAGCTCCCAAGGACAGGGGGCTACCAATGAGCAGTTCTTC. Translating gives CASSQGQGATNEQFF.

This clone was recorded a few times. V usage is TRBV27 and J usage is TRBJ2-4, with 14 positions matching TRBD2. This CDR3 region has 17 residues. The germline gives CDR1 MNHEY, CDR2 SMNVEV (reference sequence). V dropped 4 bases and J dropped 1; count of bases not matched to a gene: 3. DNA of the CDR3: TGTGCCAGCAGTTCGGGACTAGCGGGAGTTGCCAAAAACATTCAGTACTTC. Translated: CASSSGLAGVAKNIQYF.

In this sample, this clone turned up a few times. The chain uses TRBV5-1 and TRBJ2-5, with 11 bases matching TRBD2. The CDR3 runs to 16 residues. Germline-derived CDR1 and CDR2 are SGHRS and YFSETQ. V was pared by 5 bases and J by 2 bases, with 8 bases of the junction left unmatched. The CDR3 spells CASSVRLAGFQETQYF. The CDR3 bases are TGCGCCAGCAGTGTGAGACTAGCGGGATTTCAAGAGACCCAGTACTTC.

The V call is TRBV5-1, the J call TRBJ1-1, with no clear D. The CDR3 consists of 14 residues. Trimming removed 0 bases from V and 0 bases from J, with 6 bases in between. CDR1 and CDR2 from the germline V gene are SGHRS and YFSETQ. The CDR3 sequence is CASSLAQLNTEAFF. Here the CDR3 DNA reads TGCGCCAGCAGCTTGGCCCAGTTGAACACTGAAGCTTTCTTT.

Points on this clone: The sample contains more than one DNA sequence encoding this CDR3. DNA of the CDR3: TGCGCCAGCAGCCTGGAAATTTGGGACAGGGGCCGAGCATGGCAGTACTTC. It translates to CASSLEIWDRGRAWQYF. This sequence joins TRBV5-1 and TRBJ2-7; 10 nucleotides align to TRBD1. Germline V gives CDR1 SGHRS, CDR2 YFSETQ. The trim removed 4 bases at V and 9 bases at J, leaving 19 bases unmatched. The CDR3 totals 17 residues.

The chain has TRBV4-1 and TRBJ2-7, with D hard to call. CDR3 length equals 14 residues. Germline-derived CDR1 and CDR2 are MGHRA and YSYEKL. Trimming cost V 4 bases and J 0 bases, with 10 bases left between them. In DNA, the CDR3 is TGCGCCAGCAGCCCGACTGGGTCCTCCTACGAGCAGTACTTC. Translated: CASSPTGSSYEQYF.

V gene TRBV2 combines with J gene TRBJ1-1; 7 bases fit TRBD1. Looked up from germline, CDR1 is SNHLY and CDR2 is FYNNEI. V was pared by 9 bases and J by 2 bases, with 6 bases of the junction left unmatched. CDR3 size: 13 residues. The CDR3 region is CARLKGANTEAFF. CDR3 nucleotides: TGTGCCAGGTTGAAGGGGGCTAACACTGAAGCTTTCTTT.